The next 17 T cell receptor beta chains were all read from a single sample in a study of shared clonotypes between healthy human individuals. This table comes from immunoSEQ multiplex PCR, and its TCRdb copy is limited to in-frame clones, with some not included. The sample includes more than 2,000,000 clones, more than 90% seen only once; the top ten take over 0.12%. The source material was naive CD4+ T cells sorted from blood. Regarding subset: CD45RA+ positively selected. Receptors were obtained from a man younger than 35 in good health.

The chain is built from TRBV11-2 and TRBJ2-3; 10 bases align to TRBD2. With 3 bases clipped from V and 2 bases from J, the junction kept 2 bases outside the gene matches. This CDR3 has 15 amino acids. Germline-derived CDR1 and CDR2 are SGHAT and FQNNGV. CDR3: CASSFGTSVTDTQYF. Here the CDR3 DNA reads TGTGCCAGCAGCTTCGGGACTAGCGTCACAGATACGCAGTATTTT.

As regards this clone: Other DNA sequences in the same sample also yield this CDR3. This rearrangement joins TRBV6-5 to TRBJ2-5; D not resolved. Trimming took 0 bases from V and 1 from J, leaving 6 bases between them. This CDR3 has 14 amino acids. Germline CDR1 reads MNHEY; CDR2 reads SVGAGI. The CDR3 nucleotides are TGTGCCAGCAGTTACTCGGTACTCCAAGAGACCCAGTACTTC. Protein sequence: CASSYSVLQETQYF.

This chain uses TRBV10-3 with TRBJ2-2; either TRBD1 or TRBD2 may fit D (5 bases each). The germline V gene encodes CDR1 ENHRY and CDR2 SYGVKD. There are 16 residues in the CDR3. V shed 1 base and J shed 2 bases, with 11 bases lying between them. DNA of the CDR3: TGTGCCATCAGTGAGTTCGGGACCGATAACACCGGGGAGCTGTTTTTT. It is translated as CAISEFGTDNTGELFF.

A remark on this clone: Additional DNA sequences in this sample encode the identical CDR3. The rearrangement joins TRBV5-1 to TRBJ2-6, with D hard to call. This CDR3 spans 15 amino acids. Per germline, CDR1 SGHRS and CDR2 YFSETQ. V was clipped by 0 bases and J by 2 bases, with 6 bases between them. The chain's CDR3 is CASSLGRAGANVLTF. The CDR3 DNA reads TGCGCCAGCAGCTTGGGTAGAGCTGGGGCCAACGTCCTGACTTTC. The full variable domain, its missing parts supplied by reference TRBV5-1 and TRBJ2-6, is KAGVTQTPRYLIKTRGQQVTLSCSPISGHRSVSWYQQTPGQGLQFLFEYFSETQRNKGNFPGRFSGRQFSNSRSEMNVSTLELGDSALYLCASSLGRAGANVLTFGAGSRLTVL.

On this clone: Other DNA sequences in the same sample also yield this CDR3. The chain is built from TRBV19 and TRBJ1-1, with 9 positions matching TRBD1. The V gene's germline CDR1 is LNHDA and CDR2 SQIVND (reference sequence). The CDR3 consists of 15 residues. V was clipped by 5 bases and J by 0 bases; unmatched bases: 4. CDR3 DNA sequence: TGTGCCAGTAGTCTGGGGACAGGGATGAACACTGAAGCTTTCTTT. Its protein product is CASSLGTGMNTEAFF.

The genes are TRBV7-9 and TRBJ1-5, with D possibly TRBD1 on 5 matching bases. Between the trimmed V and J ends, which lost 5 bases and 6 bases, there was a span of 11 bases. The CDR3 has 13 amino acids. Germline CDR1 SEHNR, CDR2 FQNEAQ (reference sequence). CDR3 bases: TGTGCCAGCAGCCCTTGGGGGGGTCAGCCCCAGCATTTT. This gives the protein CASSPWGGQPQHF.

This clone was seen just once. The V call is TRBV19, the J call TRBJ1-5; D ambiguous. V lost 3 bases and J lost 4, with 7 bases in between. The CDR3 covers 13 residues. CDR1 LNHDA and CDR2 SQIVND come from the germline V gene (reference sequence). The chain's CDR3 is CASSMGINQPQHF. Here the CDR3 DNA reads TGTGCCAGTAGTATGGGAATAAATCAGCCCCAGCATTTT.

Points on this clone: Compared with germline, one end of the junction differs, possibly owing to a read error. This sequence joins TRBV28 and TRBJ2-7; the D is unclear. Germline CDR1 is MDHEN and CDR2 is SYDVKM. The CDR3 loop spans 14 amino acids. CDR3 loop: CASSLKWRAYGQYF. The CDR3, as DNA: TGTGCCAGCAGTTTAAAATGGAGAGCCTACGGGCAGTACTTC.

V is TRBV2 and J is TRBJ1-3; 7 positions match TRBD1. This CDR3 is built from 18 residues. The germline V gene has CDR1 SNHLY and CDR2 FYNNEI. The J segment lost 0 bases and the V segment lost 2 bases, leaving 10 bases of the junction unmatched. The CDR3 sequence is CASSERQGSSHSGNTIYF. The CDR3 bases are TGTGCCAGCAGTGAAAGACAGGGTAGCTCGCACTCTGGAAACACCATATATTTT.

This chain joins TRBV4-1 and TRBJ2-7, with 11 bases identical to TRBD2. Per germline, CDR1 MGHRA and CDR2 YSYEKL. J lost 3 bases, V lost 4 bases, and 2 bases had no gene match. CDR3 length equals 14 residues. The CDR3 nucleotides read TGCGCCAGCAGCCGTGGACTAGCGGGCTACGAGCAGTACTTC. It yields the protein CASSRGLAGYEQYF.

The chain combines TRBV19 with TRBJ2-6; D is unresolved. Germline loops: CDR1 LNHDA, CDR2 SQIVND (reference sequence). The CDR3 loop spans 17 amino acids. Between the trimmed V and J ends, which lost 4 bases and 5 bases, there was a span of 18 bases. This CDR3 is CASSTKQAGRWANVLTF. As DNA, the CDR3 is TGTGCCAGTAGTACGAAGCAAGCAGGACGATGGGCCAACGTCCTGACTTTC.

J is TRBJ1-1 and V is TRBV28; 7 nucleotides agree with TRBD1. CDR1 is MDHEN and CDR2 is SYDVKM in the germline V gene. The CDR3 runs to 14 residues. With 6 bases clipped from V and 0 bases from J, the junction kept 4 bases outside the gene matches. Here the CDR3 DNA reads TGTGCCAGCAGGGACAGGTTCATGAACACTGAAGCTTTCTTT. Translating it yields CASRDRFMNTEAFF.

V and J are TRBV6-1 and TRBJ1-1; D gene ambiguous. The CDR3 contains 13 residues. Germline CDR1 MNHNS, CDR2 SASEGT. V was cut by 6 bases and J by 0 bases, with 8 bases left in between. The CDR3 bases are TGTGCCAGCAGAGCACCTATGAACACTGAAGCTTTCTTT. Protein: CASRAPMNTEAFF.

This clone has only one observation. The chain employs TRBV2 and TRBJ1-6, with D tentatively TRBD1 (5 bases). The CDR3 loop spans 16 amino acids. CDR1 and CDR2 from the germline V gene are SNHLY and FYNNEI. The V gene lost 6 bases and the J gene lost 8 bases, with 20 bases spanning the gap. The CDR3 protein is CASSQNAAGYDSPLHF. The CDR3 DNA follows: TGTGCCAGCAGCCAAAACGCGGCAGGGTATGATTCACCCCTCCACTTT.

This chain joins TRBV6-5 and TRBJ2-2; D uncertain. Germline V CDR1 and CDR2: MNHEY, SVGAGI. CDR3 length: 15 residues. V lost 8 bases and J 5 bases, leaving 18 bases between the germline ends. This chain's CDR3 is CASGRVGPWTGELFF. CDR3 DNA sequence: TGTGCCAGCGGGCGCGTCGGACCATGGACCGGGGAGCTGTTTTTT.

V gene TRBV9 combines with J gene TRBJ2-3, with D unresolved. CDR3 size: 15 residues. The germline V and J ends were trimmed by 4 bases and 10 bases, with 22 bases remaining between them. Germline V CDR1 and CDR2: SGDLS, YYNGEE. CDR3 in amino acids: CASSPEGPPGSSQYF. In nucleotides, the CDR3 is TGTGCCAGCAGCCCAGAAGGACCCCCGGGCTCTTCGCAGTATTTT.

A single count supports this clone. The gene calls are TRBV27 and TRBJ1-1, with 8 bases lining up with TRBD1. The germline V gene has CDR1 MNHEY and CDR2 SMNVEV (reference sequence). The length of the CDR3 is 14 residues. After removal of 6 bases from V and 10 bases from J, the junction contained 13 bases not matched to a gene. The CDR3 DNA sequence: TGTGCCAGCAGGCCAACAGGGGGTGGAGGACGAGCTTTCTTT. Translation: CASRPTGGGGRAFF.